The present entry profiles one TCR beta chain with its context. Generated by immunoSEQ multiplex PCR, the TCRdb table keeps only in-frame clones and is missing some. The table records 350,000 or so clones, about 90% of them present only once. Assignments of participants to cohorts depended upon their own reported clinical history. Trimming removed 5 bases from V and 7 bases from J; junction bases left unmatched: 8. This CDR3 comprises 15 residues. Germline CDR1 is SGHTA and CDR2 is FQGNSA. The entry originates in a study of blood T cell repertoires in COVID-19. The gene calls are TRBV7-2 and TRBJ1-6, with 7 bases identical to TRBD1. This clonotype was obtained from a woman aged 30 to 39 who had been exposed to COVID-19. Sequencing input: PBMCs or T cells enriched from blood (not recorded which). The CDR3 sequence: CASSRTGTANSPLHF. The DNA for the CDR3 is TGTGCCAGCAGCAGGACCGGGACAGCCAATTCACCCCTCCACTTT.